The source of this TCR beta chain is a study of CD4 T cell repertoires in COVID-19. V lost 6 bases and J lost 10; bases outside the gene matches: 8. The CDR3 spans 14 residues. Germline-derived CDR1 and CDR2 are MNHEY and SMNVEV (reference sequence). Only in-frame clones appear in the TCRdb table, and some are missing; sequencing was by immunoSEQ multiplex PCR. The top ten hold 0.5% to 0.6% of the sample, which has about 75,000 clones, under 90% seen once. V gene TRBV27 combines with J gene TRBJ2-1; TRBD2 matches at 11 bases. This receptor was obtained from a human donor who had COVID-19. The specimen was CD4+ T cells from peripheral blood, collected after recovery from COVID-19. The DNA for the CDR3 is TGTGCCAGCAGGGGGCTAGCGGGAGGATTGGAGCAGTTCTTC. It encodes CASRGLAGGLEQFF.